This entry concerns a single T cell receptor beta chain. Its antigen is undetermined. This record comes from a study of T cells after yellow fever vaccination. Study-level points and caveats: CD4 and CD8 compartments shared a small share of clonotypes, likely from convergent recombination. Post-booster repertoires again held most primary-vaccination clones (roughly 95% CD4, over 80% CD8).

TCRdb re-derived calls from the 5' RACE reads in MiXCR, one entry per CDR3 protein. The sample holds a few hundred thousand distinct CDR3 sequences, about 3.5% seen once. V shed 2 bases, J shed 4 bases, and the junction held 1 base outside the gene matches. The germline gives CDR1 LGHNA, CDR2 YNFKEQ. The CDR3 runs to 15 residues. This sequence originates from a young man who received the YFV17D yellow fever vaccine. The sequenced sample was PBMCs, obtained on the day of the yellow fever booster vaccination. This chain uses TRBV4-2 with TRBJ2-3; 12 bases map to TRBD2. In nucleotides, the CDR3 is TGTGCCAGCAGCCAAACTAGCGGGGGGCCAGATACGCAGTATTTT. Its translation is CASSQTSGGPDTQYF.